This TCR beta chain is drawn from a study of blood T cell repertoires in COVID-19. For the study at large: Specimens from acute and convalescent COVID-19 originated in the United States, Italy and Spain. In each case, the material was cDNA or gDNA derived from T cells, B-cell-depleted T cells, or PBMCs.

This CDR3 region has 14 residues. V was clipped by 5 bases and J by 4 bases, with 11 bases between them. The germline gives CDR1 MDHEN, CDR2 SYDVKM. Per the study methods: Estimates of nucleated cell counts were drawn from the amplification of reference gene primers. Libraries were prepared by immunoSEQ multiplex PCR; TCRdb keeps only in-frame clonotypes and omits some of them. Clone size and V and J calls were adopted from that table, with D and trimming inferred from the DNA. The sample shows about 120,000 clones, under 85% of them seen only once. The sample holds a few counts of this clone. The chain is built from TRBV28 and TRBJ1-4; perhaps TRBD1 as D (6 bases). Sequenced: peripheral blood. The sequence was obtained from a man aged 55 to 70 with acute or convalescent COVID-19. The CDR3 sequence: CASSIGGNNEKLFF. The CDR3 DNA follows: TGTGCCAGCAGTATAGGGGGTAATAATGAAAAACTGTTTTTT.